Listed below are T cell receptor beta chains from one sample, sequenced in a study of identical twins. Each CDR3 protein is one row after TCRdb ran MiXCR on the 5' RACE reads. The data hold about 570,000 distinct CDR3 sequences, with more than 9% observed a single time. In addition, the sample was reused for a study of yellow fever vaccine responses in identical twins.

Sequences were obtained from PBMCs. The receptors come from a woman under 30 in good health. CDR3s include the opening cysteine and the closing phenylalanine or tryptophan. Clone size is stated in some rows and not others, as once, few, many or a class when expanded.

>15|TRBV7-2|many
CATNYRGWFGDTQYF
>16|TRBV4-1|few
CASSQDAQGRNQPQHF
>16|TRBV5-1|many
CASSLAGLAPTYEQYF
>13|TRBV7-6|.
CASSLGVGQGYTF
>16|TRBV2|few
CASSDPGTSGVHEQYF
>18|TRBV2|.
CASSEAGAPTPPYNEQFF
>16|TRBV27|.
CASSLFRTANTGELFF
>12|TRBV20-1|few
CSARDIGPQNIF
>16|TRBV29-1|few
CSVAGTRPGSSYEQYF
>14|TRBV28|.
CASARLAGTDTQYF
>16|TRBV27|few
CASSLSGTGSLETQYF
>15|TRBV10-3|.
CATLDLAGGEDEQYF
>13|TRBV7-2|many
CASRRNSNQPQHF
>17|TRBV9|.
CASTSGASGLYTGELFF
>14|TRBV2|many
CASDRGSLTDTQYF
>17|TRBV7-2|few
CASSLGPGQARYNEQFF
>15|TRBV6-5|many
CASSYRDRGQNEQFF
>10|TRBV20-1|many
CSASTLLSFF
>15|TRBV24-1|many
CATSLGGGIKNIQYF
>15|TRBV28|many
CASSPRPGSTDTQYF
>18|TRBV6-4|.
CASSWDRTDIPSTDTQYF
>18|TRBV11-1|.
CASSTRLKRQGIAYEQYF
>11|TRBV29-1|many
CSVELRESQYF
>16|TRBV11-3|.
CASSLDGTGGGNEQFF
>15|TRBV20-1|few
CSAVPILETTDTQYF
>15|TRBV12-3/TRBV12-4|many
CASSLGQTGNTEAFF
>15|TRBV28|many
CASSSSGSSYNEQFF
>15|TRBV5-1|few
CASRLRGDRAGELFF
>14|TRBV10-2|.
CASSVSRGTDTQYF
>13|TRBV12-3/TRBV12-4|many
CASRLDVQETQYF
>13|TRBV4-2|.
CASSRQTSDEQYF
>15|TRBV27|many
CASSKRDRGQDEQYF
>14|TRBV20-1|few
CSATQLGAPYEQYF
>18|TRBV11-2|.
CASSSRTGRNSGANVLTF
>16|TRBV20-1|.
CSARDSLGDLNTEAFF
>12|TRBV20-1|many
CSATMVQETQYF